The 3 T cell receptor beta chains below come from one sample, sequenced in a study of T cell responses to AZD1222 COVID-19 vaccine. Generated by immunoSEQ multiplex PCR, the TCRdb table keeps only in-frame clones and is missing some. The sample contains around 150,000 clones, under 95% of which appear only once. The sample consisted of peripheral blood, taken on day 0 of MenACWY control vaccination. The receptors originated from an adult in good health.

This clone came up a few times. This sequence joins TRBV3-1 (or the pseudogene TRBV3-2) and TRBJ2-7; D is tentatively TRBD1 or TRBD2 (7 bases each). The CDR3 has 16 residues. The V gene's germline CDR1 is LGHDT and CDR2 YNNKEL (reference sequence). V was cut by 4 bases and J by 5 bases, with 21 bases left in between. CDR3 region: CASSPRQGGTFNEQYF. CDR3 sequence (DNA): TGTGCCAGCAGCCCTCGACAGGGAGGGACTTTCAACGAGCAGTACTTC.

The rearrangement joins TRBV2 to TRBJ2-7; 9 bases match TRBD1. Germline V gene sequence: CDR1 SNHLY, CDR2 FYNNEI. This CDR3 region has 13 residues. V trimming: 8 bases; J trimming: 0 bases; junction bases outside the gene matches: 2. In nucleotides, the CDR3 is TGTGCCAGCCGGGACAGGGTCTCCTACGAGCAGTACTTC. It encodes CASRDRVSYEQYF.

This chain uses TRBV11-1 with TRBJ1-1; 8 nucleotides agree with TRBD1. Per germline, CDR1 SGHAT and CDR2 FQDESV (reference sequence). CDR3 length equals 15 residues. J lost 3 bases, V lost 7 bases, and 10 bases had no gene match. CDR3: CASTPRTGRDTEAFF. The CDR3 coding sequence is TGTGCCAGCACCCCCAGGACAGGGCGGGACACTGAAGCTTTCTTT.